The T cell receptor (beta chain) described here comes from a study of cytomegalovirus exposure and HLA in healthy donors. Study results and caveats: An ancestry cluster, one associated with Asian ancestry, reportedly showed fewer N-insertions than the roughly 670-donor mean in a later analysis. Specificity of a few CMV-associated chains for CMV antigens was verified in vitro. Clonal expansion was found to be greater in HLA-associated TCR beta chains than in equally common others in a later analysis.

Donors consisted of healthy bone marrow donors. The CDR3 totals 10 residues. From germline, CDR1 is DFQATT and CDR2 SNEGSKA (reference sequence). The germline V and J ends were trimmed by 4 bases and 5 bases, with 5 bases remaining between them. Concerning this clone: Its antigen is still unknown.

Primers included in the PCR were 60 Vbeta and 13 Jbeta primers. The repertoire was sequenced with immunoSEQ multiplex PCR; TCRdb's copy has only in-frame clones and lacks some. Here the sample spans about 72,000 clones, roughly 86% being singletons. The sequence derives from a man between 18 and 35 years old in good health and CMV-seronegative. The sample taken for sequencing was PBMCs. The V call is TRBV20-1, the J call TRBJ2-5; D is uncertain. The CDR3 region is CSANRETQYF. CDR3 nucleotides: TGCAGTGCTAACCGGGAGACCCAGTACTTC.